The clone carrying this T cell receptor (beta chain) occurred many times. This entry belongs to a study of T-cell reconstitution after alpha-beta-depleted transplantation in children. CDR1 SQVTM and CDR2 ANQGSEA come from the germline V gene. CDR3 length: 14 residues. Unmatched junction bases numbered 8, after V lost 4 bases and J lost 3 bases. A TCRbeta library incorporating unique molecular identifiers was prepared. TCRdb called the PCR reads again in MiXCR, with one record for every CDR3 protein. The sample carries 190,000 or so distinct CDR3 sequences, around 7% recorded once. The clonotype was recovered from a human donor who donated a stem cell graft to a child with Wiskott-Aldrich syndrome. The rearrangement uses TRBV29-1 and TRBJ2-7; 8 bases line up with TRBD1. The input for sequencing was PBMCs from the stem cell graft donor, taken from the stem cell graft. The chain's CDR3 is CSVGHRTGNYEQYF. The CDR3 region has the DNA TGCAGCGTTGGGCACAGGACAGGGAACTACGAGCAGTACTTC.